This T cell receptor (beta chain) was recovered during a study of T-cell reconstitution after alpha-beta-depleted transplantation in children. The V segment lost 2 bases and the J segment 3 bases; nucleotides outside the gene matches: 5. Germline V gene lookup returns CDR1 SGHRS and CDR2 YFSETQ. CDR3 length equals 15 residues. As it was prepared, the TCRbeta library received unique molecular identifiers. Each CDR3 protein is one row after TCRdb ran MiXCR on the PCR reads. This sample has roughly 190,000 distinct CDR3 sequences; more than 12% occur once, and the top ten carry roughly 13%. In this sample, this clonotype turned up many times.

The chain is built from TRBV5-1 and TRBJ2-3; 8 nucleotides line up with TRBD2. The TCR comes from a human donor who donated a stem cell graft to a child with acute lymphoblastic leukemia. Material: PBMCs from the stem cell graft donor, obtained from the stem cell graft. In DNA, the CDR3 is TGCGCCAGCAGCTTCCAACTAGCGGAAACAGATACGCAGTATTTT. Its protein is CASSFQLAETDTQYF.